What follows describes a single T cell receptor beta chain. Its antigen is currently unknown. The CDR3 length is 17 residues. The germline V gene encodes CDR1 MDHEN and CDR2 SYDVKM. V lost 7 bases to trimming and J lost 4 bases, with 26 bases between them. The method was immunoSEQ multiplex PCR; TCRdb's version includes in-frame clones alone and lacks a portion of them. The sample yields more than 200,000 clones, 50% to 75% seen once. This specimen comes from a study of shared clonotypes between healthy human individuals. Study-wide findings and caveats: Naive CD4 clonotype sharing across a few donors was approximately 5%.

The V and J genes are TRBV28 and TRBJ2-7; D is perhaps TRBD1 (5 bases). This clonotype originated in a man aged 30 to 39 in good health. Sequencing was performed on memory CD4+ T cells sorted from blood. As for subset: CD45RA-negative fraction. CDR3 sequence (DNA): TGTGCCAGCACTATGGCAAGGGGTCTGGGGTTGAGGTACGAGCAGTACTTC. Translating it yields CASTMARGLGLRYEQYF.